Following are 20 T cell receptor beta chains from one sample sequenced in a study of CD8 T cells in ankylosing spondylitis. One entry per CDR3 protein, called by TCRdb with MiXCR from the 5' RACE reads. The table has approximately 250,000 distinct CDR3 sequences, roughly a third seen once. The sample comprised blood, either unsorted or a sorted T cell fraction (not recorded which). These TCRs come from a male donor with ankylosing spondylitis or in good health (not recorded which).

The chain has TRBV20-1 and TRBJ1-2; D uncertain. V was cut by 2 bases and J by 7 bases, with 17 bases left in between. The CDR3 extends over 14 amino acids. Germline CDR1 reads DFQATT; CDR2 reads SNEGSKA (reference sequence). The CDR3 DNA follows: TGCAGTGCTAGATTGCGGCACCTAATGGGTGGCTACACCTTC. It yields the protein CSARLRHLMGGYTF.

As concerns this clonotype: The CDR3 does not close with the conserved phenylalanine or tryptophan, likely indicating a read error. It is unclear where the CDR3 begins or ends on the DNA, so no DNA is shown, and the CDR3 is as TCRdb lists it. The chain has TRBV7-7 and TRBJ2-5; the D call of TRBD1 is as the table states it, not checked on the DNA. CDR1 is SSHAT and CDR2 is FNYEAQ in the germline V gene (reference sequence). Termini included, the CDR3 measures 10 amino acids. The CDR3 spells CASSPGVKCG.

This clonotype is a singleton in its sample. The chain uses TRBV12-3 or TRBV12-4 and TRBJ2-1, with no clear D. The V end lost 7 bases, the J end lost 1 base, and 11 bases lay between the germline ends. The length of the CDR3 is 14 residues. As DNA, the CDR3 is TGTGCCAGCATGGGGTCAGTTTCCTACAATGAGCAGTTCTTC. It yields the protein CASMGSVSYNEQFF.

The J gene is TRBJ1-3, the V gene TRBV4-1; no reliable D call. CDR3 size: 16 residues. The V end lost 3 bases, the J end lost 4 bases, and 16 bases lay between the germline ends. Germline-derived CDR1 and CDR2 are MGHRA and YSYEKL. The CDR3 DNA is TGCGCCAGCAGCCACGTCTCCCAGACTCCCGGAAACACCATATATTTT. Translated: CASSHVSQTPGNTIYF.

J is TRBJ2-7 and V is TRBV7-6; 11 nucleotides align to TRBD2. Germline assignment: CDR1 SGHVS and CDR2 FNYEAQ. This CDR3 contains 15 residues. V shed 1 base and J 6 bases; nucleotides not matched to a gene: 5. The CDR3 region is CASSLVAGGLAEQYF. The CDR3 DNA follows: TGTGCCAGCAGCTTAGTAGCGGGGGGGCTGGCCGAGCAGTACTTC.

The chain joins TRBV29-1 to TRBJ1-1, with D perhaps TRBD1 (5 bases). The CDR3 covers 14 residues. V dropped 6 bases and J dropped 1 base, with 15 bases sitting between them. The germline V gene has CDR1 SQVTM and CDR2 ANQGSEA. CDR3 DNA: TGCAGCGTCGATGGGCAACAGGAGAACACTGAAGCTTTCTTT. It encodes CSVDGQQENTEAFF.

Note on this clonotype: The junction departs from germline at one end; a sequencing error may be responsible. V and J are TRBV20-1 and TRBJ2-3, with 7 bases identical to TRBD1. The CDR3 has 12 amino acids. The germline V gene has CDR1 DFQATT and CDR2 SNEGSKA (reference sequence). CDR3 DNA sequence: TGCAGTGGTCGGTCTGGGACAGATACGCGGTATTTT. Protein: CSGRSGTDTRYF.

This clonotype is large (0.1 to 1%) in the sample. The chain combines TRBV20-1 with TRBJ2-2; 8 bases line up with TRBD2. Germline CDR1 reads DFQATT; CDR2 reads SNEGSKA (reference sequence). The CDR3 has 13 residues. V was clipped by 3 bases and J by 3 bases; unmatched bases: 0. The CDR3 here is CSASGGDTGELFF. CDR3 sequence (DNA): TGCAGTGCTAGCGGGGGGGACACCGGGGAGCTGTTTTTT.

This clonotype was recorded a few times. The chain carries TRBV6-1 and TRBJ2-1; 9 bases match TRBD2. Per germline, CDR1 MNHNS and CDR2 SASEGT. Trimming at V came to 5 bases and at J to 8 bases, leaving 13 bases not matched to a gene. CDR3 length: 16 amino acids. The CDR3 nucleotides are TGTGCCAGCAGTCGAACGGGGCGGGGGGGCTGGTATGAGCAGTTCTTC. Translated, it gives CASSRTGRGGWYEQFF.

The genes are TRBV20-1 and TRBJ2-2, with TRBD2 identical over 8 bases. Looked up from germline, CDR1 is DFQATT and CDR2 is SNEGSKA (reference sequence). The ends lost 0 bases at V and 0 bases at J; junction bases unmatched: 3. This CDR3 comprises 16 residues. Here the CDR3 reads CSARDAGGPNTGELFF. DNA for the CDR3: TGCAGTGCTAGAGACGCGGGGGGACCGAACACCGGGGAGCTGTTTTTT.

In this sample, this clonotype turned up a few times. The gene calls are TRBV20-1 and TRBJ2-1, with 12 bases identical to TRBD2. CDR1 and CDR2 from the germline V gene are DFQATT and SNEGSKA (reference sequence). The V and J ends lost 0 bases and 0 bases, in that order; junction bases with no gene match: 6. The CDR3 has 18 amino acids. CDR3: CSARDGGLAGYSYNEQFF. The DNA of the CDR3 is TGCAGTGCTAGAGATGGAGGACTAGCGGGGTACTCCTACAATGAGCAGTTCTTC.

The genes are TRBV6-1 and TRBJ2-5; TRBD2 agrees at 10 bases. This CDR3 contains 14 residues. V shed 7 bases and J 2 bases; nucleotides not matched to a gene: 4. The V gene's germline CDR1 is MNHNS and CDR2 SASEGT. The chain's CDR3 is CASMGAGGQETQYF. The CDR3 DNA reads TGTGCCAGCATGGGAGCGGGGGGGCAAGAGACCCAGTACTTC.

CDR3 DNA: TGTGCCATCAGACCACAAGAGAACACTGAAGCTTTCTTT. This translates into CAIRPQENTEAFF. The chain combines TRBV10-3 with TRBJ1-1; unclear D gene. The CDR3 spans 13 residues. V lost 6 bases to trimming and J lost 1 base, with 9 bases between them. Germline V lookup: CDR1 ENHRY, CDR2 SYGVKD.

Worth noting for this clonotype: One base away lies a much larger clone, so this may be a sequencing read error. This rearrangement joins TRBV20-1 to TRBJ2-3; 12 bases agree with TRBD2. Germline CDR1 DFQATT, CDR2 SNEGSKA (reference sequence). The CDR3 has 14 amino acids. The CDR3, as DNA: TGCAGTGCTAGGACTAGCGGGGGCACAGATGCGCAGTATTTT. This translates into CSARTSGGTDAQYF.

This clonotype has just a few counts. CDR3 residues: CATSRRLAGDQETQYF. For the CDR3, the DNA is TGTGCCACCAGCAGACGACTAGCGGGGGACCAAGAGACCCAGTACTTC. The gene calls are TRBV15 and TRBJ2-5; 12 bases fit TRBD2. The CDR3 contains 16 residues. V shed 2 bases, J shed 0 bases, and the junction held 1 base outside the gene matches. The germline V gene encodes CDR1 LNHNV and CDR2 YYDKDF (reference sequence).

This clonotype was seen more than once but under ten times. V usage is TRBV12-3 or TRBV12-4 and J usage is TRBJ2-5; tentatively, D is TRBD2 (6 bases). The V end lost 5 bases, the J end lost 5 bases, and 15 bases lay between the germline ends. This CDR3 spans 14 amino acids. The CDR3 DNA reads as TGTGCCAGCAGTCAAGGGAGGTCGTGGGAGACCCAGTACTTC. Translating it yields CASSQGRSWETQYF.

This chain uses TRBV7-3 with TRBJ2-3, with 7 nucleotides matching TRBD1. Germline CDR1 is SGHTA and CDR2 is FQGTGA. Trimming cost V 1 base and J 4 bases; bases outside gene matches: 8. The CDR3 consists of 16 residues. CDR3 region: CASSLRLEGAADTQYF. The CDR3 DNA reads TGTGCCAGCAGCTTAAGGCTAGAGGGGGCGGCAGATACGCAGTATTTT.

The table lists this clonotype with a few counts. The chain links TRBV10-3 to TRBJ2-7, with 9 bases lining up with TRBD1. J gave up 6 bases and V 0 bases, and 9 bases lay outside the gene matches. Germline lookup yields CDR1 ENHRY and CDR2 SYGVKD. The CDR3 contains 16 residues. CDR3 in amino acids: CAISESAGTGLLEQYF. CDR3 DNA: TGTGCCATCAGTGAGTCCGCCGGGACAGGGTTACTCGAGCAGTACTTC.

The chain carries TRBV24-1 and TRBJ1-6; maybe TRBD1 (6 bases). The CDR3 totals 16 residues. Trimming took off 3 bases at V and 6 bases at J, with 14 bases between the two ends. Germline CDR1 KGHDR, CDR2 SFDVKD. CDR3 in amino acids: CATSDAKQGVNSPLHF. The CDR3 nucleotides read TGTGCCACCAGTGATGCCAAACAGGGTGTTAATTCACCCCTCCACTTT.

This clonotype turned up a few times. The V gene is TRBV27, the J gene TRBJ2-5, with D perhaps matching TRBD1 (6 bases). This CDR3 contains 14 residues. The germline V gene has CDR1 MNHEY and CDR2 SMNVEV (reference sequence). V lost 10 bases, J lost 1 base, and 16 bases lay in between. The CDR3 sequence is CATQQLDSQETQYF. The CDR3 DNA follows: TGTGCCACCCAACAGTTGGACAGCCAAGAGACCCAGTACTTC.